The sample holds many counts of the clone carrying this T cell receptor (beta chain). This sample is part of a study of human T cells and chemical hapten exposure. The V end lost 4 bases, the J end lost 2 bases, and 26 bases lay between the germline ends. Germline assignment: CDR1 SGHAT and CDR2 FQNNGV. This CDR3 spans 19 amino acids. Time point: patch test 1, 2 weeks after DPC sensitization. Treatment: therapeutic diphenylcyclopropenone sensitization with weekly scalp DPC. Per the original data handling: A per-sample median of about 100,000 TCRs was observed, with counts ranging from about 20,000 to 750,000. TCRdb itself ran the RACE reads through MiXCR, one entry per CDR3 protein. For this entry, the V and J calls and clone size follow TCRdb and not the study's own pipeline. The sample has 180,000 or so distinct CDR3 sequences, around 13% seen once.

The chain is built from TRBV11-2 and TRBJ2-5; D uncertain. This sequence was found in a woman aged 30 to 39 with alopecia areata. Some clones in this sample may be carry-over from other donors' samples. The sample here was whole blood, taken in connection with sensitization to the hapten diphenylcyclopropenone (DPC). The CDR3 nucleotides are TGTGCCAGCAGCTCCCAAGCCACGACATATAGTGTTTTGCAAGAGACCCAGTACTTC. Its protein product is CASSSQATTYSVLQETQYF.